Each of the 20 T cell receptor beta chains below was sequenced from the same sample in a study of cytomegalovirus exposure and HLA in healthy donors. Primers: 60 Vbeta forward and 13 Jbeta reverse. Sequencing used immunoSEQ multiplex PCR; TCRdb keeps in-frame clones, though not all of them. The repertoire includes about 270,000 clones, just over 70% of them detected once, and about 2.2% sits in the top ten. Material for sequencing was PBMCs. These receptor sequences come from a female donor in good health and CMV-seronegative.

The chain has TRBV4-1 and TRBJ1-2, with TRBD1 as a possible D gene (6 bases). The CDR3 is made up of 13 amino acids. Germline CDR1 is MGHRA and CDR2 is YSYEKL. Trimming stripped 3 bases from V and 7 bases from J, with 12 bases between. CDR3 region: CASSQGALGGYTF. The DNA of the CDR3 is TGCGCCAGCAGCCAGGGGGCGTTGGGTGGCTACACCTTC.

This clone was recorded a few times. The V call is TRBV29-1, the J call TRBJ2-5, with 9 bases matching TRBD2. Matching the DNA end better, TRBJ2-7 makes the J call doubtful. The CDR3 consists of 13 residues. The germline V gene has CDR1 SQVTM and CDR2 ANQGSEA. CDR3 residues: CSVFSGGTYEQYF. The CDR3 bases are TGCAGCGTTTTTAGCGGGGGTACCTACGAGCAGTACTTC.

This clone was picked up one time. The chain links TRBV15 to TRBJ2-1; 9 nucleotides line up with TRBD1. V dropped 3 bases and J dropped 6; count of bases not matched to a gene: 6. The CDR3 runs 15 residues. Germline V gene lookup returns CDR1 LNHNV and CDR2 YYDKDF (reference sequence). CDR3 sequence reads: CATSRGQGGGNEQFF. The DNA for the CDR3 is TGTGCCACCAGCAGGGGACAGGGAGGAGGCAATGAGCAGTTCTTC.

The rearrangement links TRBV27 to TRBJ2-5; 13 positions match TRBD2. There are 14 residues in the CDR3. With V trimmed by 4 bases and J by 11 bases, 7 bases remained unmatched. Germline V gives CDR1 MNHEY, CDR2 SMNVEV (reference sequence). The CDR3 sequence: CASSSTSGRPEQYF. Here the CDR3 DNA reads TGTGCCAGCAGTTCGACTAGCGGGAGGCCTGAGCAGTACTTC.

This clone has a single count. The chain recombines TRBV7-9 with TRBJ2-5; 8 nucleotides match TRBD2. Looked up from germline, CDR1 is SEHNR and CDR2 is FQNEAQ (reference sequence). The CDR3 spans 18 residues. V shed 5 bases, J shed 4 bases, and the junction held 18 bases outside the gene matches. CDR3: CASSGSGWSSGRAETQYF. As DNA, the CDR3 is TGTGCCAGCAGCGGTAGCGGGTGGTCCAGCGGGAGAGCAGAGACCCAGTACTTC.

V gene TRBV11-3 combines with J gene TRBJ2-1, with TRBD2 matching 10 bases. Germline loops: CDR1 SGHNT, CDR2 YENEEA. The CDR3 covers 17 residues. V shed 3 bases, J shed 0 bases, and the junction held 5 bases outside the gene matches. The CDR3 DNA reads as TGTGCCAGCAGCTTGACTAGCGGGTTCAGCTCCTACAATGAGCAGTTCTTC. This encodes CASSLTSGFSSYNEQFF.

This sequence joins TRBV6-5 and TRBJ1-3; the D is unclear. The CDR3 is made up of 15 amino acids. V was trimmed by 2 bases and J by 0 bases, leaving 8 bases between them. Germline CDR1 MNHEY, CDR2 SVGAGI. The CDR3, as DNA: TGTGCCAGCAGTTACGTCGGTGGCTCTGGAAACACCATATATTTT. It specifies CASSYVGGSGNTIYF.

The chain uses TRBV19 and TRBJ1-4, with D possibly matching TRBD1 (6 bases). V was clipped by 6 bases and J by 0 bases, with 11 bases between them. Germline V gene sequence: CDR1 LNHDA, CDR2 SQIVND (reference sequence). CDR3 length: 15 amino acids. The CDR3 region has the DNA TGTGCCAGTAGCGGACAGCCACCAACTAATGAAAAACTGTTTTTT. It translates to CASSGQPPTNEKLFF.

Here the CDR3 reads CASSWTGRDQPQHF. In DNA form, the CDR3 reads TGTGCCAGCAGCTGGACAGGGCGGGATCAGCCCCAGCATTTT. This chain uses TRBV7-9 with TRBJ1-5; 8 nucleotides match TRBD1. The CDR3 contains 14 residues. Germline CDR1 is SEHNR and CDR2 is FQNEAQ (reference sequence). The junction had 4 bases not matched to a gene; V was cut back by 4 bases and J by 5 bases.

DNA for the CDR3: TGTGCCAGCAGCTTAGAGGGGGACTATTATGGCTACACCTTC. Translated: CASSLEGDYYGYTF. The V and J genes are TRBV11-2 and TRBJ1-2, with D possibly matching TRBD1 (5 bases). The germline V gene encodes CDR1 SGHAT and CDR2 FQNNGV. CDR3 length: 14 amino acids. V gave up 0 bases and J gave up 5 bases, with 10 bases separating them.

This clone was observed once. The chain links TRBV10-3 to TRBJ1-3, with D uncertain. V dropped 0 bases and J dropped 2 bases, with 11 bases sitting between them. Germline V gives CDR1 ENHRY, CDR2 SYGVKD. This CDR3 contains 16 residues. The DNA of the CDR3 is TGTGCCATCAGTGAGTCTCGGAGCAGCACTGGAAACACCATATATTTT. Protein: CAISESRSSTGNTIYF.

V is TRBV11-3 and J is TRBJ2-7; 14 positions match TRBD2. The germline V gene encodes CDR1 SGHNT and CDR2 YENEEA. The CDR3 runs to 16 residues. V lost 4 bases and J lost 7; bases outside the gene matches: 9. CDR3 sequence (DNA): TGTGCCAGCAGCTCGGGACTAGCGGGAGATCCTGAGGAGCAGTACTTC. Residues: CASSSGLAGDPEEQYF.

This clone was counted once. The chain joins TRBV11-2 to TRBJ2-7, with 13 bases aligning to TRBD2. The CDR3 is 17 residues long. Germline V gene sequence: CDR1 SGHAT, CDR2 FQNNGV. V dropped 5 bases and J dropped 3; count of bases not matched to a gene: 10. CDR3 loop: CASSNPGLAGSFYEQYF. Here the CDR3 DNA reads TGTGCCAGCAGCAACCCGGGACTAGCGGGATCCTTCTACGAGCAGTACTTC.

The count of this clone is one. The chain uses TRBV9 and TRBJ1-5, with D unresolved. Trimming cost V 3 bases and J 3 bases, with 10 bases left between them. The CDR3 is made up of 14 amino acids. CDR1 and CDR2 from the germline V gene are SGDLS and YYNGEE. The CDR3 here is CASSAGLFNQPQHF. Written as DNA, the CDR3 is TGTGCCAGCAGCGCGGGTCTATTCAATCAGCCCCAGCATTTT. The complete variable domain, with remaining parts taken from reference TRBV9 and TRBJ1-5, reads DSGVTQTPKHLITATGQRVTLRCSPRSGDLSVYWYQQSLDQGLQFLIQYYNGEERAKGNILERFSAQQFPDLHSELNLSSLELGDSALYFCASSAGLFNQPQHFGDGTRLSIL.

V usage is TRBV5-6 and J usage is TRBJ2-1; perhaps TRBD2 as D (6 bases). Germline values: CDR1 SGHDT, CDR2 YYEEEE. CDR3 size: 15 residues. Trimming stripped 6 bases from V and 3 bases from J, with 16 bases between. The CDR3 DNA reads as TGTGCCAGCAAGGGCGGGATGGGGGGCTACAATGAGCAGTTCTTC. Translation: CASKGGMGGYNEQFF. Filled out from reference TRBV5-6 and TRBJ2-1, the complete variable domain reads DAGVTQSPTHLIKTRGQQVTLRCSPKSGHDTVSWYQQALGQGPQFIFQYYEEEERQRGNFPDRFSGHQFPNYSSELNVNALLLGDSALYLCASKGGMGGYNEQFFGPGTRLTVL.

This clone came up a few times. The chain has TRBV5-4 and TRBJ2-1, with 9 bases identical to TRBD2. Germline V CDR1 and CDR2: SGHNT, YYREEE (reference sequence). V lost 4 bases, J lost 8 bases, and 10 bases stayed unmatched. This CDR3 contains 15 residues. The CDR3 DNA reads as TGTGCCAGCAGCCTACCGGGACTAGCAGCGGATGAGCAGTTCTTC. Residues: CASSLPGLAADEQFF.

The J gene is TRBJ2-5, the V gene TRBV5-4; D may be TRBD2 (5 bases). This CDR3 is built from 14 residues. The V and J ends lost 5 bases and 2 bases respectively, with 13 bases between them. Looked up from germline, CDR1 is SGHNT and CDR2 is YYREEE (reference sequence). The DNA for the CDR3 is TGTGCCAGCAGAGGCCCGGGATTACAAGAGACCCAGTACTTC. Translated, it gives CASRGPGLQETQYF.

This clone was seen a single time. J is TRBJ2-5 and V is TRBV29-1; 10 bases map to TRBD2. The CDR3 contains 16 residues. CDR1 is SQVTM and CDR2 is ANQGSEA in the germline V gene. After removal of 7 bases from V and 2 bases from J, the junction contained 13 bases not matched to a gene. CDR3 in DNA: TGCAGCGCGCATCCCTGGACTAGCGGAACACAAGAGACCCAGTACTTC. It yields the protein CSAHPWTSGTQETQYF.

The rearrangement uses TRBV19 and TRBJ2-7; D perhaps matches TRBD1 (7 bases). The CDR3 is 16 amino acids. Trimming took 3 bases from V and 2 from J, leaving 17 bases between them. Germline-derived CDR1 and CDR2 are LNHDA and SQIVND (reference sequence). Here the CDR3 reads CASSISVAGTAYEQYF. CDR3 nucleotides: TGTGCCAGTAGTATCAGTGTGGCGGGGACAGCCTACGAGCAGTACTTC.

The chain joins TRBV5-4 to TRBJ2-5; 10 positions match TRBD2. This CDR3 is built from 18 residues. With 4 bases clipped from V and 4 bases from J, the junction kept 16 bases outside the gene matches. CDR1 and CDR2 from the germline V gene are SGHNT and YYREEE (reference sequence). The CDR3 bases are TGTGCCAGCAGCCCCGGGACTAGCGAGATGGGGCGGGGAGAGACCCAGTACTTC. Translating gives CASSPGTSEMGRGETQYF.